One sample yielded the 23 T cell receptor beta chains listed below, sequenced in a study of shared clonotypes between healthy human individuals. The naive CD8 subset, CD45RO-negative cells positively selected for CCR7, excluded terminally differentiated effector memory CD45RA+ cells. The repertoire was sequenced with immunoSEQ multiplex PCR; TCRdb's copy has only in-frame clones and lacks some. Among around 1.9 million clones listed, about 93% were seen once. The sequenced material came from naive CD8+ T cells from PBMCs. The receptors were sampled from a man younger than 35 in good health. Some clones in this sample may be carry-over from other donors' samples.

This chain links TRBV30 with TRBJ1-5; D call uncertain. The germline V gene encodes CDR1 GTSNPN and CDR2 SVGIG (reference sequence). Trimming pared 1 base from V and 7 bases from J, leaving 17 bases between. The CDR3 has 15 residues. CDR3 amino acids: CAWSDPVGPRQPQHF. CDR3 DNA: TGTGCCTGGAGTGATCCGGTAGGTCCTCGGCAGCCCCAGCATTTT.

The CDR3: CASSFPPGGEQYF. Here the CDR3 DNA reads TGTGCCAGCAGTTTCCCTCCGGGAGGCGAGCAGTACTTC. The chain has TRBV28 and TRBJ2-7; 7 bases fit TRBD2. Trimming cost V 3 bases and J 6 bases; bases outside gene matches: 5. Germline V gene data show CDR1 as MDHEN and CDR2 as SYDVKM. The CDR3 length is 13 residues. Based on the CDR3 plus reference TRBV28 and TRBJ2-7, the full variable domain is DVKVTQSSRYLVKRTGEKVFLECVQDMDHENMFWYRQDPGLGLRLIYFSYDVKMKEKGDIPEGYSVSREKKERFSLILESASTNQTSMYLCASSFPPGGEQYFGPGTRLTVT.

CDR3 nucleotide sequence: TGTGCCAGCAGCTTAGGGTTCGGGAGAGTCCCCTACGAGCAGTACTTC. This translates into CASSLGFGRVPYEQYF. This chain joins TRBV7-2 and TRBJ2-7, with TRBD2 as a possible D gene (6 bases). Trimming removed 1 base from V and 2 bases from J, with 15 bases in between. Per germline, CDR1 SGHTA and CDR2 FQGNSA. The CDR3 has 16 residues.

The chain recombines TRBV27 with TRBJ2-1; D unresolved. The CDR3 has 16 residues. CDR1 MNHEY and CDR2 SMNVEV come from the germline V gene (reference sequence). Trimming shortened V by 5 bases and J by 7 bases, and 21 bases separated the two germline ends. The CDR3 DNA sequence: TGTGCCAGCAGTCCGCTGCTAGGCGGAGTTCGAAATGAGCAGTTCTTC. Protein product: CASSPLLGGVRNEQFF.

The chain employs TRBV29-1 and TRBJ2-3, with D unclear. Germline CDR1 SQVTM, CDR2 ANQGSEA. This CDR3 is built from 14 residues. V lost 3 bases, J lost 0 bases, and 10 bases lay in between. The CDR3 bases are TGCAGCGTTGAGGGCTGGTTTAGCACAGATACGCAGTATTTT. Residues: CSVEGWFSTDTQYF.

The CDR3: CASSVARGWSSGANVLTF. CDR3 coding DNA: TGTGCCAGCAGCGTAGCTAGGGGATGGAGCTCTGGGGCCAACGTCCTGACTTTC. V and J are TRBV9 and TRBJ2-6, with TRBD1 as a possible D gene (5 bases). Trimming took off 0 bases at V and 0 bases at J, with 13 bases between the two ends. CDR1 is SGDLS and CDR2 is YYNGEE in the germline V gene. The CDR3 loop spans 18 amino acids.

The rearrangement joins TRBV7-9 to TRBJ1-2; no reliable D call. The CDR3 has 11 residues. The germline V gene has CDR1 SEHNR and CDR2 FQNEAQ (reference sequence). Trimming took off 8 bases at V and 8 bases at J, with 12 bases between the two ends. The CDR3 sequence: CASETGLGYTF. The CDR3 DNA is TGTGCCAGCGAGACGGGTCTCGGCTACACCTTC.

The chain joins TRBV30 to TRBJ1-3; no clear D. The CDR3 consists of 14 residues. From germline, CDR1 is GTSNPN and CDR2 SVGIG (reference sequence). Trimming removed 3 bases from V and 0 bases from J, with 9 bases in between. CDR3 nucleotides: TGTGCCTGGAGCACCATCTTCTCTGGAAACACCATATATTTT. Translating gives CAWSTIFSGNTIYF.

The chain is built from TRBV6-5 and TRBJ2-1; TRBD2 is a possible D gene (5 bases). This CDR3 region has 14 residues. The germline V gene has CDR1 MNHEY and CDR2 SVGAGI. Trimming removed 5 bases from V and 0 bases from J, with 8 bases in between. This chain's CDR3 is CASSQLVSYNEQFF. The CDR3 bases are TGTGCCAGCAGTCAACTAGTCTCCTACAATGAGCAGTTCTTC.

V and J are TRBV4-3 and TRBJ2-7; D is perhaps TRBD2 (6 bases). Trimming cost V 0 bases and J 2 bases, with 14 bases left between them. In germline, CDR1 is LGHNA, CDR2 YSLEER. The CDR3 loop spans 16 amino acids. Here the CDR3 reads CASSQDVAGIPYEQYF. The CDR3 DNA reads TGCGCCAGCAGCCAAGATGTGGCGGGGATCCCCTACGAGCAGTACTTC.

The genes are TRBV5-1 and TRBJ2-7, with TRBD1 matching 7 bases. This CDR3 region has 15 residues. J was trimmed by 3 bases and V by 0 bases; bases with no gene match: 6. Looked up from germline, CDR1 is SGHRS and CDR2 is YFSETQ. The CDR3 region is CASSLGFRQGYEQYF. The CDR3 DNA reads as TGCGCCAGCAGCTTGGGGTTCCGACAGGGCTACGAGCAGTACTTC. Variable domain in full (rest from reference TRBV5-1 and TRBJ2-7): KAGVTQTPRYLIKTRGQQVTLSCSPISGHRSVSWYQQTPGQGLQFLFEYFSETQRNKGNFPGRFSGRQFSNSRSEMNVSTLELGDSALYLCASSLGFRQGYEQYFGPGTRLTVT.

The chain employs TRBV27 and TRBJ1-1, with D perhaps matching TRBD1 (6 bases). There are 12 residues in the CDR3. V was cut by 8 bases and J by 5 bases, with 12 bases left in between. The germline V gene encodes CDR1 MNHEY and CDR2 SMNVEV (reference sequence). The CDR3 DNA reads as TGTGCCAGCGGTTATAGGGGGACTGAAGCTTTCTTT. Protein product: CASGYRGTEAFF.

This chain links TRBV27 with TRBJ2-6; no definite D call. V was clipped by 2 bases and J by 4 bases, with 12 bases between them. The CDR3 is 16 amino acids. Germline CDR1 and CDR2: MNHEY and SMNVEV (reference sequence). The CDR3 region is CASSLLPLVGANVLTF. The CDR3 DNA reads TGTGCCAGCAGTTTACTTCCCCTCGTAGGGGCCAACGTCCTGACTTTC.

V usage is TRBV5-6 and J usage is TRBJ2-7; 8 bases are shared with TRBD2. Germline V CDR1 and CDR2: SGHDT, YYEEEE. CDR3 length: 16 residues. Trimming removed 0 bases from V and 3 bases from J; junction bases left unmatched: 8. The CDR3 DNA sequence: TGTGCCAGCAGCTTGGGGGGAAGCGGGAGTATCTACGAGCAGTACTTC. The encoded protein is CASSLGGSGSIYEQYF. Complete variable domain (other parts from reference TRBV5-6 and TRBJ2-7): DAGVTQSPTHLIKTRGQQVTLRCSPKSGHDTVSWYQQALGQGPQFIFQYYEEEERQRGNFPDRFSGHQFPNYSSELNVNALLLGDSALYLCASSLGGSGSIYEQYFGPGTRLTVT.

The V gene is TRBV9, the J gene TRBJ2-5, with TRBD2 matching 7 bases. The DNA end favors TRBJ2-7, so the J call may be wrong. The CDR3 has 15 amino acids. Per germline, CDR1 SGDLS and CDR2 YYNGEE. This chain's CDR3 is CASSPHGGSSYEQYF. CDR3 DNA: TGTGCCAGCAGCCCCCACGGCGGGAGCTCCTACGAGCAGTACTTC.

This sequence joins TRBV7-9 and TRBJ2-2; 9 nucleotides match TRBD1. Germline assignment: CDR1 SEHNR and CDR2 FQNEAQ (reference sequence). V dropped 2 bases and J dropped 5; count of bases not matched to a gene: 9. This CDR3 is 17 amino acids long. The CDR3 sequence: CASSLNPGTGKTGELFF. The CDR3 DNA reads TGTGCCAGCAGCTTAAATCCCGGGACAGGGAAAACCGGGGAGCTGTTTTTT.

DNA of the CDR3: TGTGCCAGCAGCCAAGCTTCTGGCGGGGAGCTGTTTTTT. Encoded protein: CASSQASGGELFF. The chain combines TRBV14 with TRBJ2-2; unclear D gene. Germline V CDR1 and CDR2: SGHDN, FVKESK. The V end was cut by 1 base, the J end by 7 bases, with 7 bases between. This CDR3 comprises 13 residues. The full variable domain, completed using reference TRBV14 and TRBJ2-2, is EAGVTQFPSHSVIEKGQTVTLRCDPISGHDNLYWYRRVMGKEIKFLLHFVKESKQDESGMPNNRFLAERTGGTYSTLKVQPAELEDSGVYFCASSQASGGELFFGEGSRLTVL.

The rearrangement uses TRBV9 and TRBJ2-3; D is uncertain. V lost 1 base to trimming and J lost 0 bases, with 6 bases between them. This CDR3 spans 14 amino acids. Germline V gene sequence: CDR1 SGDLS, CDR2 YYNGEE. CDR3 nucleotides: TGTGCCAGCAGCGTACGGCTAAGCACAGATACGCAGTATTTT. Its translation is CASSVRLSTDTQYF.

Of note for this clone: The same CDR3 also results from other DNA sequences found in this sample. V usage is TRBV7-9 and J usage is TRBJ2-7, with 13 bases that match TRBD2. The germline CDR1 and CDR2 sequences are SEHNR and FQNEAQ (reference sequence). The V and J ends lost 5 bases and 2 bases, in that order; junction bases with no gene match: 3. This CDR3 is built from 15 residues. The chain's CDR3 is CASSPLAGGPYEQYF. CDR3 DNA sequence: TGTGCCAGCAGCCCACTAGCGGGAGGGCCCTACGAGCAGTACTTC.

The V call is TRBV19, the J call TRBJ2-7, with D possibly being TRBD1 or TRBD2 (6 bases each). CDR3 size: 14 residues. Looked up from germline, CDR1 is LNHDA and CDR2 is SQIVND (reference sequence). V was clipped by 2 bases and J by 3 bases, with 11 bases between them. Here the CDR3 DNA reads TGTGCCAGTAGTATACTTGAGGGGGGCTACGAGCAGTACTTC. It encodes CASSILEGGYEQYF.

The chain combines TRBV28 with TRBJ2-7; D possibly corresponds to TRBD2 (6 bases). The CDR3 extends over 14 amino acids. V gave up 6 bases and J gave up 4 bases, with 16 bases separating them. Germline values: CDR1 MDHEN, CDR2 SYDVKM. CDR3 in amino acids: CASRPTGEEYEQYF. The CDR3 bases are TGTGCCAGCAGACCCACGGGGGAGGAATACGAGCAGTACTTC.

The rearrangement links TRBV6-1 to TRBJ1-1; no reliable D call. The CDR3 length is 13 residues. Germline V CDR1 and CDR2: MNHNS, SASEGT. With 1 base removed from V and 7 bases from J, the gap between germline ends came to 10 bases. The DNA of the CDR3 is TGTGCCAGCAGTGAAGTGGCGGGGATTGAAGCTTTCTTT. Its translation: CASSEVAGIEAFF.

This chain joins TRBV29-1 and TRBJ2-1; D is undetermined. CDR1 is SQVTM and CDR2 is ANQGSEA in the germline V gene. Deletions cut 6 bases from V and 9 bases from J, with 15 bases between. This CDR3 contains 12 residues. The CDR3 loop reads CSVNEVVSEQFF. In DNA, the CDR3 is TGCAGCGTAAACGAGGTAGTCTCTGAGCAGTTCTTC.